The clone carrying this T cell receptor beta chain was observed a handful of times. Its specificity is not known. This sample was included in a study of blood T cells in healthy people across ages. Study-level findings and limits: Not knowing donor CMV status may have confounded expanded clonotype changes. Underestimates were what the diversity estimates from one million T cells were considered to be. A greater number of naive CD4+ cells and higher diversity distinguished long-lived donors from aged donors.

A second PCR, run for about 7 to 11 cycles, used a sample-barcoded 5' primer plus a J-beta primer mix. Unique molecular identifiers of 12 random nucleotides labeled each cDNA. TCRdb ran MiXCR on the 5' RACE reads and lists one entry per CDR3 protein. The sample has roughly 1 million distinct CDR3 sequences, under 30% seen once. Germline V gives CDR1 MGHRA, CDR2 YSYEKL. The CDR3 totals 16 residues. V shed 0 bases, J shed 7 bases, and the junction held 10 bases outside the gene matches. These sequences were also reported in another study, on T cells of mothers and their children.

Sample: blood. This sequence joins TRBV4-1 and TRBJ2-7; 9 positions match TRBD2. The source is a girl aged 2-9 years in good health. The CDR3 region has the DNA TGCGCCAGCAGCCAAGAACCAGCGGGAGGTTCGCAGGAGCAGTACTTC. Its translation is CASSQEPAGGSQEQYF.